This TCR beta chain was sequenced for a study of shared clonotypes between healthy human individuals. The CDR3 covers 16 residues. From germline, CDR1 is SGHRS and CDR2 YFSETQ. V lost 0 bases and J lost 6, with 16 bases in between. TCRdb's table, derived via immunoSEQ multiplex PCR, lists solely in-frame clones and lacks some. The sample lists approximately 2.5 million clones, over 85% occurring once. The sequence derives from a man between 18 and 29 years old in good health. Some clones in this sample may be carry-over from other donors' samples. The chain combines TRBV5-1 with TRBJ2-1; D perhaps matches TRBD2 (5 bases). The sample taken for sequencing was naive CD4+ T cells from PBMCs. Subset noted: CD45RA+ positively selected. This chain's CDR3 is CASSLATSFLLNEQFF. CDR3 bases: TGCGCCAGCAGCTTGGCTACTAGTTTCTTGCTCAATGAGCAGTTCTTC.